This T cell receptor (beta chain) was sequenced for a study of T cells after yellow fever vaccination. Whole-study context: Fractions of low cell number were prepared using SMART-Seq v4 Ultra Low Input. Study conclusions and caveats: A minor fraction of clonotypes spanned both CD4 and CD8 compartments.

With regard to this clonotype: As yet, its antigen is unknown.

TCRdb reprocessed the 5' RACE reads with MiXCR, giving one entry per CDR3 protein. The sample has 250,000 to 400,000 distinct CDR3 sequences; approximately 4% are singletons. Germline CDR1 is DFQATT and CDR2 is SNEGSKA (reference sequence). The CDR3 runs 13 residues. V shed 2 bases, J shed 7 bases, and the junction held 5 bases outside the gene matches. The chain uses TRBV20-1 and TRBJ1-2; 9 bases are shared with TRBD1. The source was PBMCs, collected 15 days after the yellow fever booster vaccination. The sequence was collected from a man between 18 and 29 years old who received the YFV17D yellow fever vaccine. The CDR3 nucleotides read TGCAGTGCTAGAAGGACAGGGGTCGGTGGCTACACCTTC. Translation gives CSARRTGVGGYTF.